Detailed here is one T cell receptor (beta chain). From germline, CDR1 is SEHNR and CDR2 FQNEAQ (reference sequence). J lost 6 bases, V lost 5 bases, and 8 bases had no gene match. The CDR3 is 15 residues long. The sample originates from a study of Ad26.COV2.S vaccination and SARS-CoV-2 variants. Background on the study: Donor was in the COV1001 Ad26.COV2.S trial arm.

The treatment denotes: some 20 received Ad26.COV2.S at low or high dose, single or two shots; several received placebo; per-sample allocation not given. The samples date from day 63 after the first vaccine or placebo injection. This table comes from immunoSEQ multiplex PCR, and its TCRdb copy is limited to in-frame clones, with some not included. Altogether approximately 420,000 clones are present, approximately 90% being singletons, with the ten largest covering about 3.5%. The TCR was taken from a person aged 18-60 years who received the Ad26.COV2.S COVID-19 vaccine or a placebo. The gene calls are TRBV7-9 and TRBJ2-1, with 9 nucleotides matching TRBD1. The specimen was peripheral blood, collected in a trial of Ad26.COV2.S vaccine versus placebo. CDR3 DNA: TGTGCCAGCAGCACCGGGACAGGGATTCCCAATGAGCAGTTCTTC. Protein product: CASSTGTGIPNEQFF.